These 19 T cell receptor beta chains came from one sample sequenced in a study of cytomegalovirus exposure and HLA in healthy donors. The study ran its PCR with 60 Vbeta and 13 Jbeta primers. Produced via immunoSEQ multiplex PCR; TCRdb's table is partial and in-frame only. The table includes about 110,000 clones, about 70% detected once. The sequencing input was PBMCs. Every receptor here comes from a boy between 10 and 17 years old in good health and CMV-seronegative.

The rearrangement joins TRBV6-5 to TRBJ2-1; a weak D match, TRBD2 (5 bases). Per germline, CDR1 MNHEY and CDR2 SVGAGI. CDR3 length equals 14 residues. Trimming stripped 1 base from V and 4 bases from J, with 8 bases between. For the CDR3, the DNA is TGTGCCAGCAGTTACTACGAGGGTTACAATGAGCAGTTCTTC. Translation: CASSYYEGYNEQFF.

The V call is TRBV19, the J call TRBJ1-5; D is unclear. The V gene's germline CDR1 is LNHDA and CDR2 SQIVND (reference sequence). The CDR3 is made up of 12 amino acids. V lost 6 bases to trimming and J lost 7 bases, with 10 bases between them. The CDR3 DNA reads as TGTGCCAGTAGGCTGGGAGGGCAGCCCCAGCATTTT. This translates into CASRLGGQPQHF.

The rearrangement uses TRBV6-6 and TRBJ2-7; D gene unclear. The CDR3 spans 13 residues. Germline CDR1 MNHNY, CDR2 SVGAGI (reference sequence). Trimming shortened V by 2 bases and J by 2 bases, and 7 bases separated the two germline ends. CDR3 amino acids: CASSYRETYEQYF. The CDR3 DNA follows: TGTGCCAGCAGTTACCGTGAGACCTACGAGCAGTACTTC.

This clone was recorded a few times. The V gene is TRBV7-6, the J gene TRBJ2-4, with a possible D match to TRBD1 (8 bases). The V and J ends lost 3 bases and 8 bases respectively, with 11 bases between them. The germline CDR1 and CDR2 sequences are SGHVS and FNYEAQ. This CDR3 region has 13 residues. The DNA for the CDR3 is TGTGCCAGCAGCTTTACAGGGGGGGACATTCAGTACTTC. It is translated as CASSFTGGDIQYF.

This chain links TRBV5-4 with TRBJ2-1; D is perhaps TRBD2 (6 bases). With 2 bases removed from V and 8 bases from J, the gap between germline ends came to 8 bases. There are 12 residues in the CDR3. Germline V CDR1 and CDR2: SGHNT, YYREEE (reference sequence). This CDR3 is CASSFWRDEQFF. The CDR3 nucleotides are TGTGCCAGCAGCTTTTGGAGGGATGAGCAGTTCTTC.

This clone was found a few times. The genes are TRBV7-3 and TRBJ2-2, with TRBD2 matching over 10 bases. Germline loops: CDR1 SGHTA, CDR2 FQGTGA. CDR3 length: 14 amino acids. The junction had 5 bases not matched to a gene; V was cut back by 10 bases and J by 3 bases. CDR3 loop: CATRTSGDTGELFF. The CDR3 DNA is TGTGCCACCCGGACTAGCGGCGACACCGGGGAGCTGTTTTTT.

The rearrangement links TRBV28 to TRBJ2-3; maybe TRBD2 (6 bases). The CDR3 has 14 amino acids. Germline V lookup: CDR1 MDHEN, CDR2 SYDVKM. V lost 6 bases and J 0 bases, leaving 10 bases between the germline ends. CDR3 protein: CASRIGTSTDTQYF. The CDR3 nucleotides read TGTGCCAGCAGGATAGGGACTAGCACAGATACGCAGTATTTT.

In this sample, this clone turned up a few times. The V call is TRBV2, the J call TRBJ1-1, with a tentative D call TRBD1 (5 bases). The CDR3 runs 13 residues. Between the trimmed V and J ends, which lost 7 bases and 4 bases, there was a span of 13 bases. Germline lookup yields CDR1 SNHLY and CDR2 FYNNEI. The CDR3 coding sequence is TGTGCCAGCAAGGGGTGGGGCGGCACTGAAGCTTTCTTT. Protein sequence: CASKGWGGTEAFF.

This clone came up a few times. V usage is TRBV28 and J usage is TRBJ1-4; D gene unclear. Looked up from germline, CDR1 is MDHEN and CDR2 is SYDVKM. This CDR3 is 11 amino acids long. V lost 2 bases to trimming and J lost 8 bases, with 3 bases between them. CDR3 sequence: CASSLGEKLFF. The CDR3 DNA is TGTGCCAGCAGTTTAGGCGAAAAACTGTTTTTT.

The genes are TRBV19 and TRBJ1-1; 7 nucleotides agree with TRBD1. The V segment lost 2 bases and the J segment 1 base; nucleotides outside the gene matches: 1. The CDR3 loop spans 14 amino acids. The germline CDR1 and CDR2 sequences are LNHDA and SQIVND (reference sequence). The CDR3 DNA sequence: TGTGCCAGTAGTATACCAGGGGGGAACACTGAAGCTTTCTTT. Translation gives CASSIPGGNTEAFF.

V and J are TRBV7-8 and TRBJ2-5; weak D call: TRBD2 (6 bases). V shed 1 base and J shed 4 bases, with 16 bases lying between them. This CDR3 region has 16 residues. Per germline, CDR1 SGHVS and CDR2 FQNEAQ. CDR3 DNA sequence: TGTGCCAGCAGCTTAGGGGATCGGGGGAAGGGAGAGACCCAGTACTTC. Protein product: CASSLGDRGKGETQYF.

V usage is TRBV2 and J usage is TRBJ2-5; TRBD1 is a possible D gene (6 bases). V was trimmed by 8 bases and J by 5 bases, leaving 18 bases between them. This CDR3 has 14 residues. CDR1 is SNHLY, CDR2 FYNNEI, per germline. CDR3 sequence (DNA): TGTGCCAGCGGTTCAGGGGCTTTTGGGGAGACCCAGTACTTC. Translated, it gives CASGSGAFGETQYF. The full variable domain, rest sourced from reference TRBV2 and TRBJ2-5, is EPEVTQTPSHQVTQMGQEVILRCVPISNHLYFYWYRQILGQKVEFLVSFYNNEISEKSEIFDDQFSVERPDGSNFTLKIRSTKLEDSAMYFCASGSGAFGETQYFGPGTRLLVL.

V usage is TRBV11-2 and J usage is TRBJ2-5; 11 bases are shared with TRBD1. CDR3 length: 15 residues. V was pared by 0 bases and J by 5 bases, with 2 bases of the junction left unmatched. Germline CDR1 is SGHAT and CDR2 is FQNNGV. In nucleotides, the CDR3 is TGTGCCAGCAGCTTAGACGGGGACAGGGGGGAGACCCAGTACTTC. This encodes CASSLDGDRGETQYF.

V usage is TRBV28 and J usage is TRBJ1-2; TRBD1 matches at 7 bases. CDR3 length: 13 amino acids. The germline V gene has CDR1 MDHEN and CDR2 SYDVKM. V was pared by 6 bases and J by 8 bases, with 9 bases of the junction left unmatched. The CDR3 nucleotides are TGTGCCAGCAGCTCGATACAGGGGTACGGCTACACCTTC. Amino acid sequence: CASSSIQGYGYTF.

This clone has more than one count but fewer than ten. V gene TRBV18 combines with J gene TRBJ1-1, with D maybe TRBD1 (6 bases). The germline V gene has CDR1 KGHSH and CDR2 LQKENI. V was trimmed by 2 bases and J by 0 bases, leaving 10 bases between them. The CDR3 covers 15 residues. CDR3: CASSPARTVNTEAFF. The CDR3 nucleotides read TGTGCCAGCTCACCAGCCCGGACAGTGAACACTGAAGCTTTCTTT.

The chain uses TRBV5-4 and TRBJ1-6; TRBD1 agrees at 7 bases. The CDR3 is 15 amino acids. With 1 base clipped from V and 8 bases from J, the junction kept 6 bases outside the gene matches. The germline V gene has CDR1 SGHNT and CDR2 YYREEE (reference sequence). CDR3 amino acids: CASSLTGALDSPLHF. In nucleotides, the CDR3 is TGTGCCAGCAGCTTGACAGGGGCCCTAGATTCACCCCTCCACTTT.

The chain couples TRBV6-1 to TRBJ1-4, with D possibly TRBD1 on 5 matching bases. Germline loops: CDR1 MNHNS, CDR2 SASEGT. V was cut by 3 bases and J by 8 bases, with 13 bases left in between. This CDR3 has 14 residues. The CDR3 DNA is TGTGCCAGCAGTGAGGGGACTTTGGGGGAAAAACTGTTTTTT. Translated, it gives CASSEGTLGEKLFF.

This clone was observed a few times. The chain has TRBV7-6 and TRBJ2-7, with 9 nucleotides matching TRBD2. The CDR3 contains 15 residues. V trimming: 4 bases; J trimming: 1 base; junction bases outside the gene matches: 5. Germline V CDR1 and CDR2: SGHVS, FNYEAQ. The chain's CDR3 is CASSYNSGSSYEQYF. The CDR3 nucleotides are TGTGCCAGCAGCTACAATAGCGGGAGTTCCTACGAGCAGTACTTC.

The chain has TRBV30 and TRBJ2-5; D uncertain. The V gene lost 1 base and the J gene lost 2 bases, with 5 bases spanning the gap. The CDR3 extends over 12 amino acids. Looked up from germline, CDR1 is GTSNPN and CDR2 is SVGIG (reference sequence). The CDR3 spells CAWSAGQETQYF. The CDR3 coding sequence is TGTGCCTGGAGTGCAGGTCAAGAGACCCAGTACTTC.